The following is a TCR beta chain sequence with its context. The data derive from a study of shared clonotypes between healthy human individuals. The V gene's germline CDR1 is MDHEN and CDR2 SYDVKM. The germline V and J ends were trimmed by 1 base and 4 bases, with 10 bases remaining between them. This CDR3 is 15 amino acids long. Sequenced by immunoSEQ multiplex PCR; TCRdb stores in-frame clones only, minus some. The sample has some 600,000 clones; roughly 96% are singletons. As defined, naive CD8 cells were CD45RO-negative and positively selected for CCR7, with terminally differentiated effector memory CD45RA+ cells excluded.

The rearrangement joins TRBV28 to TRBJ2-2; D gene ambiguous. The TCR comes from a woman aged 25 to 39 in good health. The sequenced sample was naive CD8+ T cells sorted from blood. The CDR3 DNA reads TGTGCCAGCAGTTTATATGGCTTACCCACCGGGGAGCTGTTTTTT. Its protein is CASSLYGLPTGELFF.